The clone carrying this TCR beta chain has just one count. Its target is unknown. The sample comes from a study of cytomegalovirus exposure and HLA in healthy donors. Study results and limitations: Cytomegalovirus association was listed for about 180 TCR beta chains.

CDR3 size: 15 residues. Germline V CDR1 and CDR2: SEHNR, FQNEAQ (reference sequence). Trimming cost V 4 bases and J 8 bases; bases outside gene matches: 7. The PCR was carried out with 60 Vbeta primers and 13 Jbeta primers. Only in-frame clones appear in the TCRdb table, and some are missing; sequencing was by immunoSEQ multiplex PCR. This table holds some 150,000 clones, approximately 78% found once. The TCR comes from a man aged 18 to 35 in good health and CMV-seropositive. Material for sequencing was PBMCs. V is TRBV7-9 and J is TRBJ1-4; 10 nucleotides agree with TRBD1. CDR3 in amino acids: CASSSRTGGKEKLFF. The CDR3 nucleotides are TGTGCCAGCAGCTCCAGGACAGGGGGGAAGGAAAAACTGTTTTTT.